This TCR beta chain was identified during a study of glioma-infiltrating T cells. There are many counts of this clonotype. Its antigen is not known. General study results and limits: Tissue-blood divergence was below expectation in non-neoplastic patients, above in gliomas. Tissue and blood shared very few CDR3 sequences.

The CDR3 sequence is 16 residues long. Germline values: CDR1 LGHDT, CDR2 YNNKEL (reference sequence). J was trimmed by 14 bases and V by 3 bases; bases with no gene match: 19. Using RNA template, CDR3s of TCR alpha and beta were amplified with iRepertoire arm-PCR. Tissue mRNA or PBMC total RNA, about 85-400 ng, went into one-step reverse transcription and amplification. Using its own MiXCR run on the multiplex PCR reads, TCRdb lists one record per CDR3 protein. The sample has around 99,000 distinct CDR3 sequences; around 25% are singletons. This TCR was recovered from a human donor with low-grade glioma or glioblastoma, undergoing nonglioma brain surgery, or in good health (not recorded which). Material: glioma tissue, nonneoplastic brain tissue, or PBMCs (not recorded which). V usage is TRBV3-1 and J usage is TRBJ1-2; TRBD1 agrees at 9 bases. CDR3 loop: CASSHMTGGQGRRGTF. The CDR3 coding sequence is TGTGCCAGCAGCCATATGACAGGGGGACAGGGTCGCCGGGGGACCTTC.